A selection of T cell receptor beta chains follows, all from one sample in a study of shared clonotypes between healthy human individuals. TCRdb's table, derived via immunoSEQ multiplex PCR, lists solely in-frame clones and lacks some. The table lists 600,000 to 800,000 clones, 55% to 75% of them singletons. Sequenced material: memory CD4+ T cells sorted from blood. The receptors were gathered from a woman younger than 45 in good health. The CDR3 runs from the conserved cysteine through the conserved F or W. The D gene is left open where the match is weak. The size field is filled for only some rows; it gives once, few, many or a size class.

v_call: TRBV7-9; clone_size: .; d_call: .; j_call: TRBJ2-3; cdr3_aa: CASSLPGVKLTQYF; cdr3_nt: TGTGCCAGCAGCTTACCGGGAGTAAAACTTACGCAGTATTTT
v_call: TRBV4-1; clone_size: .; d_call: TRBD1; j_call: TRBJ2-5; cdr3_aa: CASSQPDRGGTQYF; cdr3_nt: TGCGCCAGCAGCCAACCTGACAGGGGAGGGACCCAGTACTTC
v_call: TRBV4-1; clone_size: once; d_call: TRBD2; j_call: TRBJ2-1; cdr3_aa: CASSQESSGRAGYNEQFF; cdr3_nt: TGCGCCAGCAGCCAAGAGTCTAGCGGGAGGGCGGGTTACAATGAGCAGTTCTTC
v_call: TRBV19; clone_size: .; d_call: TRBD1; j_call: TRBJ2-6; cdr3_aa: CASSPGQGQVGANVLTF; cdr3_nt: TGTGCCAGTAGTCCGGGACAGGGTCAGGTTGGGGCCAACGTCCTGACTTTC
v_call: TRBV30; clone_size: .; d_call: .; j_call: TRBJ2-7; cdr3_aa: CAWSALFGHEQYF; cdr3_nt: TGTGCCTGGAGTGCGTTGTTTGGACACGAGCAGTACTTC
v_call: TRBV9; clone_size: .; d_call: .; j_call: TRBJ2-1; cdr3_aa: CASSVGLEPTAENEQFF; cdr3_nt: TGTGCCAGCAGCGTAGGTTTGGAACCCACCGCCGAGAATGAGCAGTTCTTC
v_call: TRBV5-4; clone_size: .; d_call: .; j_call: TRBJ1-4; cdr3_aa: CASSLVGGLGNEKLFF; cdr3_nt: TGTGCCAGCAGCTTGGTTGGAGGGCTTGGTAATGAAAAACTGTTTTTT
v_call: TRBV11-2; clone_size: .; d_call: .; j_call: TRBJ2-3; cdr3_aa: CASSAPVGWEQYF; cdr3_nt: TGTGCCAGCAGCGCCCCAGTCGGGTGGGAGCAGTATTTT
v_call: TRBV7-9; clone_size: few; d_call: .; j_call: TRBJ1-1; cdr3_aa: CASSAIRDEAFF; cdr3_nt: TGTGCCAGCAGCGCCATACGGGATGAAGCTTTCTTT
v_call: TRBV5-4; clone_size: few; d_call: .; j_call: TRBJ2-2; cdr3_aa: CASSWGRWNTGELFF; cdr3_nt: TGTGCCAGCAGCTGGGGGAGATGGAACACCGGGGAGCTGTTTTTT
v_call: TRBV7-9; clone_size: few; d_call: TRBD1; j_call: TRBJ2-7; cdr3_aa: CASTLGGTGSYEQYF; cdr3_nt: TGTGCCAGCACCCTAGGGGGGACAGGGAGTTACGAGCAGTACTTC
v_call: TRBV28; clone_size: once; d_call: .; j_call: TRBJ2-3; cdr3_aa: CASRHGGFEDTQYF; cdr3_nt: TGTGCCAGCAGACACGGAGGATTCGAAGATACGCAGTATTTT
v_call: TRBV27; clone_size: .; d_call: .; j_call: TRBJ2-1; cdr3_aa: CASARLQGGNEQFF; cdr3_nt: TGTGCCAGCGCGCGCCTGCAGGGAGGAAATGAGCAGTTCTTC
v_call: TRBV11-2; clone_size: few; d_call: .; j_call: TRBJ2-1; cdr3_aa: CASSLRGEYNEQFF; cdr3_nt: TGTGCCAGCAGCTTAAGGGGGGAATACAATGAGCAGTTCTTC
v_call: TRBV10-1; clone_size: .; d_call: .; j_call: TRBJ2-1; cdr3_aa: CASSTSDAGAAGNEQFF; cdr3_nt: TGCGCCAGCAGCACCTCCGATGCTGGGGCGGCGGGCAATGAGCAGTTCTTC
v_call: TRBV6-4; clone_size: many; d_call: TRBD2; j_call: TRBJ2-1; cdr3_aa: CASSGLAGERKFF; cdr3_nt: TGTGCCAGCAGCGGACTAGCGGGAGAACGAAAGTTCTTC
v_call: TRBV12-5; clone_size: .; d_call: .; j_call: TRBJ2-3; cdr3_aa: CASGLGLGEADTQYF; cdr3_nt: TGTGCTAGTGGTTTGGGGCTAGGGGAGGCAGATACGCAGTATTTT
v_call: TRBV5-1; clone_size: .; d_call: TRBD2; j_call: TRBJ2-2; cdr3_aa: CASSPPRGAGVPNTGELFF; cdr3_nt: TGCGCCAGCAGCCCGCCCCGGGGCGCGGGAGTTCCGAACACCGGGGAGCTGTTTTTT
v_call: TRBV5-1; clone_size: many; d_call: TRBD2; j_call: TRBJ2-2; cdr3_aa: CASSLGVTSGNTGELFF; cdr3_nt: TGCGCCAGCAGCTTGGGGGTCACTAGCGGGAACACCGGGGAGCTGTTTTTT
v_call: TRBV2; clone_size: few; d_call: .; j_call: TRBJ1-5; cdr3_aa: CASSEDRFQPQHF; cdr3_nt: TGTGCCAGCAGTGAAGATCGGTTTCAGCCCCAGCATTTT
v_call: TRBV4-1; clone_size: .; d_call: .; j_call: TRBJ2-4; cdr3_aa: CASSQVNEAKNIQYF; cdr3_nt: TGCGCCAGCAGCCAAGTAAATGAGGCCAAAAACATTCAGTACTTC
v_call: TRBV9; clone_size: .; d_call: TRBD2; j_call: TRBJ2-5; cdr3_aa: CASSAFSGTSGKETQYF; cdr3_nt: TGTGCCAGCAGCGCTTTTTCCGGGACTAGCGGGAAAGAGACCCAGTACTTC
v_call: TRBV28; clone_size: .; d_call: .; j_call: TRBJ2-7; cdr3_aa: CASSFAGRGLSYEQYF; cdr3_nt: TGTGCCAGCAGTTTCGCGGGTCGTGGGCTCTCCTACGAGCAGTACTTC
v_call: TRBV7-9; clone_size: few; d_call: .; j_call: TRBJ1-1; cdr3_aa: CASSLDGLNTEAFF; cdr3_nt: TGTGCCAGCAGCTTAGACGGTCTGAACACTGAAGCTTTCTTT
v_call: TRBV2; clone_size: few; d_call: TRBD1; j_call: TRBJ1-1; cdr3_aa: CASRGTGANTEAFF; cdr3_nt: TGTGCCAGCAGGGGGACAGGGGCGAACACTGAAGCTTTCTTT
v_call: TRBV19; clone_size: .; d_call: .; j_call: TRBJ1-5; cdr3_aa: CASSIRKLEQPQHF; cdr3_nt: TGTGCCAGTAGTATCCGTAAATTGGAGCAGCCCCAGCATTTT
v_call: TRBV2; clone_size: .; d_call: .; j_call: TRBJ2-3; cdr3_aa: CASSEARSGSVDTQYF; cdr3_nt: TGTGCCAGCAGTGAAGCGAGGTCGGGTAGCGTGGATACGCAGTATTTT
v_call: TRBV7-8; clone_size: .; d_call: TRBD1; j_call: TRBJ2-1; cdr3_aa: CASSAEGQGNEQFF; cdr3_nt: TGTGCCAGCAGCGCGGAGGGACAGGGTAATGAGCAGTTCTTC
v_call: TRBV5-1; clone_size: .; d_call: TRBD1; j_call: TRBJ1-2; cdr3_aa: CASSLAPAGTANYGYTF; cdr3_nt: TGCGCCAGCAGCTTGGCCCCCGCCGGGACAGCTAACTATGGCTACACCTTC
v_call: TRBV19; clone_size: .; d_call: .; j_call: TRBJ1-2; cdr3_aa: CATQPHRDKGYTF; cdr3_nt: TGTGCCACCCAGCCCCACCGGGACAAAGGCTACACCTTC
v_call: TRBV11-2; clone_size: .; d_call: .; j_call: TRBJ2-6; cdr3_aa: CASSSVVAQRKSGANVLTF; cdr3_nt: TGTGCCAGCAGCTCGGTTGTGGCCCAGCGAAAATCTGGGGCCAACGTCCTGACTTTC
v_call: TRBV5-1; clone_size: .; d_call: .; j_call: TRBJ2-1; cdr3_aa: CASSLANPRNEQFF; cdr3_nt: TGCGCCAGCAGCTTGGCCAACCCGAGGAATGAGCAGTTCTTC
v_call: TRBV4-2; clone_size: few; d_call: TRBD2; j_call: TRBJ2-1; cdr3_aa: CASSQVIGAGAGNEQFF; cdr3_nt: TGTGCCAGCAGCCAAGTTATCGGAGCGGGAGCGGGCAATGAGCAGTTCTTC
v_call: TRBV2; clone_size: .; d_call: .; j_call: TRBJ1-1; cdr3_aa: CASSEGAVGTEAFF; cdr3_nt: TGTGCCAGCAGTGAAGGGGCAGTTGGGACTGAAGCTTTCTTT
v_call: TRBV5-1; clone_size: .; d_call: .; j_call: TRBJ1-5; cdr3_aa: CASNAHRHCYQPQHF; cdr3_nt: TGCGCCAGCAATGCACATCGGCATTGCTATCAGCCCCAGCATTTT
v_call: TRBV28; clone_size: .; d_call: .; j_call: TRBJ2-7; cdr3_aa: CASSPTHGSYEQYF; cdr3_nt: TGTGCCAGCAGTCCCACCCACGGCTCCTACGAGCAGTACTTC
v_call: TRBV10-3; clone_size: .; d_call: .; j_call: TRBJ1-1; cdr3_aa: CAISEDWTEAFF; cdr3_nt: TGTGCCATCAGTGAGGACTGGACTGAAGCTTTCTTT
v_call: TRBV19; clone_size: .; d_call: TRBD1; j_call: TRBJ2-2; cdr3_aa: CASRVDRGVTGELFF; cdr3_nt: TGTGCCAGTAGAGTAGACAGGGGAGTTACCGGGGAGCTGTTTTTT
v_call: TRBV6-6; clone_size: .; d_call: .; j_call: TRBJ1-1; cdr3_aa: CASSPSLLNTEAFF; cdr3_nt: TGTGCCAGCAGTCCATCCCTATTGAACACTGAAGCTTTCTTT
v_call: TRBV27; clone_size: .; d_call: .; j_call: TRBJ2-2; cdr3_aa: CASSSSLLSSTGELFF; cdr3_nt: TGTGCCAGCAGTTCTTCCCTACTTAGTTCCACCGGGGAGCTGTTTTTT
v_call: TRBV18; clone_size: few; d_call: .; j_call: TRBJ2-1; cdr3_aa: CASSPADSARLF; cdr3_nt: TGTGCCAGCTCACCAGCGGACTCAGCACGGCTCTTC
v_call: TRBV19; clone_size: .; d_call: .; j_call: TRBJ1-5; cdr3_aa: CASRDSNINNQPQHF; cdr3_nt: TGTGCCAGTAGGGACAGCAACATTAACAATCAGCCCCAGCATTTT
v_call: TRBV11-2; clone_size: .; d_call: TRBD2; j_call: TRBJ2-2; cdr3_aa: CASCSSSQGLAGTGELFF; cdr3_nt: TGTGCCAGCTGCTCCTCCTCCCAGGGCCTAGCGGGAACCGGGGAGCTGTTTTTT
v_call: TRBV9; clone_size: .; d_call: .; j_call: TRBJ1-1; cdr3_aa: CASNTVRVNTEAFF; cdr3_nt: TGTGCCAGCAACACTGTAAGAGTGAACACTGAAGCTTTCTTT
v_call: TRBV9; clone_size: .; d_call: TRBD2; j_call: TRBJ2-2; cdr3_aa: CASSVIPSGSSGELFF; cdr3_nt: TGTGCCAGCAGCGTTATCCCTAGCGGGAGTTCCGGGGAGCTGTTTTTT
v_call: TRBV9; clone_size: .; d_call: .; j_call: TRBJ2-7; cdr3_aa: CASSVGQPGLSEQYF; cdr3_nt: TGTGCCAGCAGCGTAGGACAGCCGGGGCTCTCCGAGCAGTACTTC
v_call: TRBV11-2; clone_size: few; d_call: .; j_call: TRBJ2-3; cdr3_aa: CASSSRGSETDTQYF; cdr3_nt: TGTGCCAGCAGCTCTCGGGGGAGCGAGACAGATACGCAGTATTTT
v_call: TRBV4-1; clone_size: .; d_call: .; j_call: TRBJ2-1; cdr3_aa: CASSQTDQDRNEQFF; cdr3_nt: TGCGCCAGCAGCCAAACGGACCAGGATAGGAATGAGCAGTTCTTC
v_call: TRBV11-2; clone_size: .; d_call: .; j_call: TRBJ1-2; cdr3_aa: CASSTDRNYGYTF; cdr3_nt: TGTGCCAGCAGCACGGACAGAAACTATGGCTACACCTTC
v_call: TRBV7-9; clone_size: few; d_call: .; j_call: TRBJ2-1; cdr3_aa: CASSLTAESYNEQFF; cdr3_nt: TGTGCCAGCAGCTTGACAGCAGAATCCTACAATGAGCAGTTCTTC
v_call: TRBV2; clone_size: .; d_call: TRBD1; j_call: TRBJ1-4; cdr3_aa: CASRGTGGLEKLFF; cdr3_nt: TGTGCCAGCAGAGGGACAGGGGGCCTTGAAAAACTGTTTTTT
v_call: TRBV28; clone_size: few; d_call: TRBD1; j_call: TRBJ1-6; cdr3_aa: CASSLFKGQGLNSPLHF; cdr3_nt: TGTGCCAGCAGTTTATTTAAGGGACAGGGCCTAAATTCACCCCTCCACTTT
v_call: TRBV6-4; clone_size: .; d_call: TRBD1; j_call: TRBJ2-2; cdr3_aa: CASSPTLGGQAHGELFF; cdr3_nt: TGTGCCAGCAGTCCTACGTTGGGGGGACAGGCCCACGGGGAGCTGTTTTTT
v_call: TRBV5-4; clone_size: once; d_call: .; j_call: TRBJ2-5; cdr3_aa: CASSSVTERETQYF; cdr3_nt: TGTGCCAGCAGCTCCGTTACGGAGAGAGAGACCCAGTACTTC
v_call: TRBV28; clone_size: .; d_call: TRBD1; j_call: TRBJ2-7; cdr3_aa: CASSSPGGSYEQYF; cdr3_nt: TGTGCCAGCAGTTCCCCAGGGGGCAGCTACGAGCAGTACTTC
v_call: TRBV5-1; clone_size: few; d_call: .; j_call: TRBJ1-1; cdr3_aa: CASSLGTDSLEAFF; cdr3_nt: TGCGCCAGCAGCTTGGGAACTGACAGTCTCGAAGCTTTCTTT
v_call: TRBV6-4; clone_size: .; d_call: .; j_call: TRBJ2-3; cdr3_aa: CASSDQGNPLGEADTQYF; cdr3_nt: TGTGCCAGCAGTGACCAAGGGAATCCCTTGGGGGAAGCAGATACGCAGTATTTT
v_call: TRBV5-4; clone_size: .; d_call: .; j_call: TRBJ2-5; cdr3_aa: CASSLKKWETQYF; cdr3_nt: TGTGCCAGCAGCCTTAAGAAATGGGAGACCCAGTACTTC
v_call: TRBV18; clone_size: .; d_call: .; j_call: TRBJ2-5; cdr3_aa: CASSPGLGLSQETQYF; cdr3_nt: TGTGCCAGCTCACCAGGGTTGGGCCTTTCCCAAGAGACCCAGTACTTC